Below are 26 T cell receptor beta chains sequenced from a single sample in a study of T cell responses to AZD1222 COVID-19 vaccine. Clones were sequenced by immunoSEQ multiplex PCR, and TCRdb holds only the in-frame ones, with some missing. The table lists about 68,000 clones, 86% of them singletons. The sample in question was peripheral blood, obtained on day 0 of AZD1222 vaccination. Receptors originate from an adult in good health.

The V gene is TRBV5-6, the J gene TRBJ2-1, with TRBD2 identical over 7 bases. The junction had 4 bases not matched to a gene; V was cut back by 0 bases and J by 4 bases. The CDR3 covers 15 residues. Germline values: CDR1 SGHDT, CDR2 YYEEEE. The CDR3, as DNA: TGTGCCAGCAGCTTGGGCCTAGCGGATTACAATGAGCAGTTCTTC. It encodes CASSLGLADYNEQFF.

In DNA, the CDR3 is TGTGCCAGCAGTTGGACAGGGCAGGGCAATGAGCAGTTCTTC. Encoded protein: CASSWTGQGNEQFF. The chain carries TRBV6-5 and TRBJ2-1; 8 bases fit TRBD1. From germline, CDR1 is MNHEY and CDR2 SVGAGI. The trim removed 4 bases at V and 6 bases at J, leaving 5 bases unmatched. CDR3 length: 14 residues.

CDR3 bases: TGTGCCAGCGGCCCCCGGAATTACAGGGCACCTTACAATGAGCAGTTCTTC. Translated, it gives CASGPRNYRAPYNEQFF. The chain uses TRBV7-9 and TRBJ2-1, with D possibly TRBD1 on 6 matching bases. The germline V gene has CDR1 SEHNR and CDR2 FQNEAQ (reference sequence). Trimming pared 8 bases from V and 4 bases from J, leaving 24 bases between. The CDR3 is made up of 17 amino acids.

This chain links TRBV9 with TRBJ1-1; a weak D match, TRBD1 (5 bases). There are 15 residues in the CDR3. The V gene's germline CDR1 is SGDLS and CDR2 YYNGEE. Trimming removed 0 bases from V and 0 bases from J, with 9 bases in between. The CDR3 sequence: CASSVAGRLNTEAFF. CDR3 DNA sequence: TGTGCCAGCAGCGTAGCAGGGCGGCTGAACACTGAAGCTTTCTTT.

The rearrangement uses TRBV18 and TRBJ2-2, with 11 bases identical to TRBD1. Unmatched junction bases numbered 1, after V lost 3 bases and J lost 4 bases. This CDR3 region has 15 residues. Germline loops: CDR1 KGHSH, CDR2 LQKENI. This CDR3 reads CASSPGTGGTGELFF. The CDR3 DNA is TGTGCCAGCTCACCTGGGACAGGGGGCACCGGGGAGCTGTTTTTT.

The J gene is TRBJ2-1, the V gene TRBV2, with 8 bases lining up with TRBD1. Germline CDR1 reads SNHLY; CDR2 reads FYNNEI. J gave up 5 bases and V 9 bases, and 6 bases lay outside the gene matches. CDR3 size: 13 residues. The CDR3 here is CARRTGSNNEQFF. Written as DNA, the CDR3 is TGTGCCAGACGGACAGGGTCAAACAATGAGCAGTTCTTC.

V and J are TRBV6-4 and TRBJ2-2; weak D call: TRBD1 (6 bases). Germline assignment: CDR1 MRHNA and CDR2 SNTAGT. The CDR3 totals 16 residues. The V gene lost 6 bases and the J gene lost 1 base, with 15 bases spanning the gap. CDR3 region: CASSKSRGLNTGELFF. DNA of the CDR3: TGTGCCAGCAGCAAAAGCAGGGGCCTGAACACCGGGGAGCTGTTTTTT.

The rearrangement uses TRBV5-1 and TRBJ1-2; D is unresolved. V lost 0 bases and J lost 6, with 12 bases in between. The CDR3 has 14 residues. Germline-derived CDR1 and CDR2 are SGHRS and YFSETQ. This chain's CDR3 is CASSLGGNGNGYTF. CDR3 DNA: TGCGCCAGCAGCTTGGGAGGAAATGGGAATGGCTACACCTTC.

This chain connects TRBV3-1 (or the pseudogene TRBV3-2) to TRBJ1-2, with 9 bases aligning to TRBD1. After removal of 2 bases from V and 6 bases from J, the junction contained 4 bases not matched to a gene. Germline CDR1 LGHDT, CDR2 YNNKEL (reference sequence). The CDR3 totals 14 residues. CDR3 DNA: TGTGCCAGCAGCCAATGGACAGGGGAGAATGGCTACACCTTC. Protein: CASSQWTGENGYTF.

This chain links TRBV6-2 or TRBV6-3 with TRBJ2-7; 9 bases fit TRBD1. Losses at the gene ends were 0 bases for V and 2 bases for J; bases not matched to a gene: 5. CDR3 length: 16 residues. The germline V gene has CDR1 MNHEY and CDR2 SVGEGT. CDR3 sequence: CASSYSTGTGTYEQYF. Here the CDR3 DNA reads TGTGCCAGCAGTTACTCAACCGGGACAGGGACCTACGAGCAGTACTTC.

The CDR3 DNA is TGCAGCGTTGAAGACCCCGCCTCAGAGACCCAGTACTTC. Translated, it gives CSVEDPASETQYF. The chain has TRBV29-1 and TRBJ2-5, with no clear D. V was trimmed by 0 bases and J by 4 bases, leaving 9 bases between them. Germline values: CDR1 SQVTM, CDR2 ANQGSEA. CDR3 size: 13 residues.

The chain carries TRBV7-2 and TRBJ2-7; no definite D call. The V end lost 5 bases, the J end lost 2 bases, and 4 bases lay between the germline ends. Per the germline V gene, CDR1 is SGHTA and CDR2 is FQGNSA. This CDR3 has 11 amino acids. CDR3 DNA sequence: TGTGCCAGCAGCGCAACCTACGAGCAGTACTTC. Amino acid sequence: CASSATYEQYF.

The rearrangement joins TRBV7-2 to TRBJ1-4, with TRBD1 matching 10 bases. Germline-derived CDR1 and CDR2 are SGHTA and FQGNSA. The CDR3 loop spans 14 amino acids. With V trimmed by 4 bases and J by 7 bases, 3 bases remained unmatched. CDR3 loop: CASSYGQGVEKLFF. In DNA, the CDR3 is TGTGCCAGCAGCTACGGACAGGGGGTTGAAAAACTGTTTTTT.

The chain joins TRBV19 to TRBJ1-1; 9 bases are a match to TRBD1. Germline V gene lookup returns CDR1 LNHDA and CDR2 SQIVND (reference sequence). Trimming removed 4 bases from V and 8 bases from J; junction bases left unmatched: 2. The CDR3 runs 12 residues. The CDR3 DNA reads TGTGCCAGTAGTACAGGGACAGGGGAAGCTTTCTTT. Translating it yields CASSTGTGEAFF.

The chain couples TRBV19 to TRBJ2-7, with 9 bases that match TRBD1. The CDR3 is made up of 15 amino acids. The trim removed 6 bases at V and 1 base at J, leaving 7 bases unmatched. The germline gives CDR1 LNHDA, CDR2 SQIVND (reference sequence). CDR3 nucleotides: TGTGCCAGTAGCCCCAGGGGGACAGGGTCCTACGAGCAGTACTTC. It specifies CASSPRGTGSYEQYF.

The chain couples TRBV9 to TRBJ2-7, with a weak D call TRBD2 (6 bases). The length of the CDR3 is 14 residues. Germline V CDR1 and CDR2: SGDLS, YYNGEE. Trimming cost V 3 bases and J 3 bases, with 13 bases left between them. The CDR3: CASSAHGGDYEQYF. CDR3 bases: TGTGCCAGCAGCGCGCACGGGGGAGACTACGAGCAGTACTTC. The entire variable domain, with the rest obtained from reference TRBV9 and TRBJ2-7, is as follows: DSGVTQTPKHLITATGQRVTLRCSPRSGDLSVYWYQQSLDQGLQFLIQYYNGEERAKGNILERFSAQQFPDLHSELNLSSLELGDSALYFCASSAHGGDYEQYFGPGTRLTVT.

The rearrangement joins TRBV30 to TRBJ2-5; D is undetermined. Trimming removed 2 bases from V and 5 bases from J, with 12 bases in between. Germline V gives CDR1 GTSNPN, CDR2 SVGIG (reference sequence). The CDR3 contains 13 residues. The CDR3 nucleotides read TGTGCCTGGAGTTCTGAAGGGTGGGAGACCCAGTACTTC. It translates to CAWSSEGWETQYF.

The chain employs TRBV29-1 and TRBJ1-1, with D tentatively TRBD1 (6 bases). This CDR3 spans 11 amino acids. CDR1 is SQVTM, CDR2 ANQGSEA, per germline. The V end was cut by 0 bases, the J end by 8 bases, with 7 bases between. The CDR3 loop reads CSVEEGQEAFF. CDR3 DNA sequence: TGCAGCGTTGAAGAGGGACAAGAAGCTTTCTTT.

This chain uses TRBV7-9 with TRBJ2-7, with D perhaps matching TRBD2 (5 bases). The CDR3 has 15 residues. Germline-derived CDR1 and CDR2 are SEHNR and FQNEAQ (reference sequence). V was pared by 3 bases and J by 0 bases, with 12 bases between. In DNA form, the CDR3 reads TGTGCCAGCAGCTTGGGTTTCGGAGGCTCCTACGAGCAGTACTTC. Protein product: CASSLGFGGSYEQYF.

This sequence joins TRBV3-1 (or the pseudogene TRBV3-2) and TRBJ2-5; 8 positions agree with TRBD2. CDR1 LGHDT and CDR2 YNNKEL come from the germline V gene (reference sequence). The CDR3 is made up of 17 amino acids. Trimming took 0 bases from V and 2 from J; bases not matched to a gene: 8. The CDR3 protein is CASSQESFRGGQETQYF. In DNA, the CDR3 is TGTGCCAGCAGCCAAGAGTCTTTTCGGGGGGGGCAAGAGACCCAGTACTTC.

The V gene is TRBV7-2, the J gene TRBJ2-1; TRBD2 matches at 8 bases. From germline, CDR1 is SGHTA and CDR2 FQGNSA. V trimming: 5 bases; J trimming: 3 bases; junction bases outside the gene matches: 6. The CDR3 covers 15 residues. DNA for the CDR3: TGTGCCAGCAGCCTGGCGGGGGGCTTCTACAATGAGCAGTTCTTC. It translates to CASSLAGGFYNEQFF.

The chain is built from TRBV6-5 and TRBJ2-7, with D perhaps being TRBD1 or TRBD2 (5 bases each). Deletions cut 6 bases from V and 0 bases from J, with 12 bases between. The CDR3 is 14 amino acids. Germline CDR1 MNHEY, CDR2 SVGAGI. The CDR3, as DNA: TGTGCCAGCAGGTCGGGGCAGGTCTCCTACGAGCAGTACTTC. Translating gives CASRSGQVSYEQYF.

The chain recombines TRBV13 with TRBJ1-3; 10 bases map to TRBD1. The CDR3 runs 14 residues. The V and J ends lost 5 bases and 7 bases, in that order; junction bases with no gene match: 5. The germline gives CDR1 PRHDT, CDR2 FYEKMQ (reference sequence). This CDR3 reads CASSRQGARNTIYF. DNA of the CDR3: TGTGCCAGCAGCCGACAGGGGGCGAGGAACACCATATATTTT.

This clone has only one observation. This chain joins TRBV11-2 and TRBJ2-7, with no clear D. Trimming took 3 bases from V and 0 from J, leaving 12 bases between them. CDR1 SGHAT and CDR2 FQNNGV come from the germline V gene. The CDR3 consists of 15 residues. CDR3 in DNA: TGTGCCAGCAGCTTTAAGGGCCAGAGCTCCTACGAGCAGTACTTC. Residues: CASSFKGQSSYEQYF.

The CDR3 sequence is CASSDSDPSPQHF. In nucleotides, the CDR3 is TGCGCCAGCAGTGATTCGGACCCAAGCCCCCAGCATTTT. This chain connects TRBV10-2 to TRBJ1-5; no definite D call. CDR1 is WSHSY, CDR2 SAAADI, per germline. The V and J ends lost 3 bases and 10 bases respectively, with 13 bases between them. This CDR3 is 13 amino acids long.

V usage is TRBV9 and J usage is TRBJ2-7; D is possibly TRBD2 (6 bases). The CDR3 has 14 amino acids. Germline V gene lookup returns CDR1 SGDLS and CDR2 YYNGEE. V dropped 4 bases and J dropped 3 bases, with 14 bases sitting between them. CDR3 residues: CASSSRDWDYEQYF. In DNA, the CDR3 is TGTGCCAGCAGCTCCCGGGACTGGGACTACGAGCAGTACTTC.